This T cell receptor beta chain was sequenced during a study of T-cell reconstitution after alpha-beta-depleted transplantation in children. This clonotype was detected ten times or more. It was with unique molecular identifiers that the TCRbeta library was prepared. TCRdb itself ran the PCR reads through MiXCR, one entry per CDR3 protein. Of about 610,000 distinct CDR3 sequences in the sample, about 11% were seen once. Trimming cost V 4 bases and J 5 bases, with 13 bases left between them. Germline CDR1 is SGHRS and CDR2 is YFSETQ. The CDR3 has 14 residues. The starting material was PBMCs from the stem cell graft donor, obtained from the stem cell graft. The rearrangement links TRBV5-1 to TRBJ1-5, with TRBD1 as a possible D gene (6 bases). This sequence originates from a human donor who donated a stem cell graft to a child with acute myeloid leukemia. The CDR3 is CASSIGGPDQPQHF. In nucleotides, the CDR3 is TGCGCCAGCAGCATAGGGGGTCCTGATCAGCCCCAGCATTTT.